This is a list of T cell receptor beta chains from one sample in a study of human T cells and chemical hapten exposure. TCRdb re-called the 5' RACE reads through MiXCR, storing one row per CDR3 protein. Found here are 120,000 to 150,000 distinct CDR3 sequences, 4.1% of them singletons; the top ten hold about 1.3%. These receptors were collected from a female donor in good health. Each CDR3 is given with its conserved first and last residue. The D gene is left open where the match is weak. Expanded clones get a size class; other rows say once, few or many, or leave the size out.

>TRBV7-9|14|many|TRBJ2-5|-
TGTGCCAGCAGCCCTGCCGGGGGACAAGAGACCCAGTACTTC
CASSPAGGQETQYF
>TRBV24-1|16|many|TRBJ2-2|TRBD1
TGTGCCACCAGTGATTCGTCGACAGGGTCTCCCGGGGAGCTGTTTTTT
CATSDSSTGSPGELFF
>TRBV20-1|16|many|TRBJ2-1|TRBD2
TGCAGTGCTAGAGATCGACTAGCGGGGGGCTACAATGAGCAGTTCTTC
CSARDRLAGGYNEQFF
>TRBV28|15|many|TRBJ1-6|TRBD1
TGTGCCAGCAGAAATACAGGGGCCTATAATTCACCCCTCCACTTT
CASRNTGAYNSPLHF
>TRBV12-3/TRBV12-4|15|-|TRBJ1-1|-
TGTGCCAGCAGTTTTAGGCTCGTGAAGGGGGCTGAAGCTTTCTTT
CASSFRLVKGAEAFF
>TRBV20-1|13|few|TRBJ2-3|TRBD2
TGCAGTGCTTGGGACTACCGACAAAATACGCAGTATTTT
CSAWDYRQNTQYF
>TRBV7-9|13|medium-sized|TRBJ2-7|-
TGTGCCAGCAGCTTAAGGGAAACATACGAGCAGTACTTC
CASSLRETYEQYF
>TRBV7-8|16|-|TRBJ2-7|TRBD1
TGTGCCAGCAGCTTAGCGAGGGGGCCTACCTTACACGAGCAGTACTTC
CASSLARGPTLHEQYF
>TRBV5-1|14|many|TRBJ2-5|-
TGCGCCAGCAGCTTCGAGACAAAGAAGAAGACCCAGTACTTC
CASSFETKKKTQYF
>TRBV5-1|16|many|TRBJ2-1|TRBD1
TGCGCCAGCAGCTGGGACAGGGGGCTCCCGTACAATGAGCAGTTCTTC
CASSWDRGLPYNEQFF
>TRBV29-1|16|-|TRBJ2-1|TRBD1
TGCAGCGTCGACCGCAGGACAGGGTCCAGCGGCAATGAGCAGTTCTTC
CSVDRRTGSSGNEQFF
>TRBV6-2/TRBV6-3|13|many|TRBJ1-5|-
TGTGCCAGCAGTCCCCAAATGGTCCAGCCCCAGCATTTT
CASSPQMVQPQHF
>TRBV4-2|15|-|TRBJ2-7|-
TGTGCCAGCAGCCAAGAGCCAGACCGCAGATACGAGCAGTACTTC
CASSQEPDRRYEQYF
>TRBV19|11|many|TRBJ2-1|TRBD2
TGTGCCAGCCGGGGGGGCAATGAGCAGTTCTTC
CASRGGNEQFF
>TRBV5-1|14|few|TRBJ1-3|-
TGCGCCAGCAGCCTGACAGCCTCTGGAAACACCATATATTTT
CASSLTASGNTIYF
>TRBV7-3|18|many|TRBJ2-3|TRBD2
TGTGCCAGCAGCTTAACGAGAGGAGCGGGGGGGAGGACAGATACGCAGTATTTT
CASSLTRGAGGRTDTQYF